This section outlines one TCR beta chain sequence together with its context. No antigen is known for it. This specimen comes from a study of T cells in localized non-small cell lung cancer. The protocol was immunoSEQ multiplex PCR, while the TCRdb copy is restricted to in-frame clones and leaves out a portion. The table shows some 66,000 clones, with approximately 85% occurring only once. The study's findings and limits: Longer survival (overall) was linked to higher T cell density in blood. Sequencing, confined to only one tumor region, leaves heterogeneity possible.

The receptor was derived from a female donor older than 55 with stage I lung adenocarcinoma. This sample comprised peripheral blood, obtained before any cancer treatment.

This CDR3 is CASKPTGGETQYF. The CDR3 DNA is TGTGCCAGTAAGCCCACAGGGGGGGAGACCCAGTACTTC. The J gene is TRBJ2-5, the V gene TRBV19; 8 nucleotides agree with TRBD1. V lost 7 bases, J lost 5 bases, and 6 bases stayed unmatched. The CDR3 has 13 residues. Germline V lookup: CDR1 LNHDA, CDR2 SQIVND (reference sequence).